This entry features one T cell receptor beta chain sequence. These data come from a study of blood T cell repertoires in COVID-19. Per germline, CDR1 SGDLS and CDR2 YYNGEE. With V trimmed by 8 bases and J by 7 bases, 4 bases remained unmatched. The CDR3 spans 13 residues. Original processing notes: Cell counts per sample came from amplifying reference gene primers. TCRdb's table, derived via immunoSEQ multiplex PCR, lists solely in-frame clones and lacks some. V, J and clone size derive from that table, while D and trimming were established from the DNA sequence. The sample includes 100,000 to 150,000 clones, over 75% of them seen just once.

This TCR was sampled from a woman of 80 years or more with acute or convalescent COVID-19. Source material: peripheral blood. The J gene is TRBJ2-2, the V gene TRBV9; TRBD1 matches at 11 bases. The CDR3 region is CASGTGGIGELFF. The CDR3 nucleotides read TGTGCCAGTGGGACAGGGGGGATCGGGGAGCTGTTTTTT.